The 13 T cell receptor beta chains in this list originate from one sample, sequenced in a study of OX40 agonist ivuxolimab in advanced cancers. Produced via immunoSEQ multiplex PCR; TCRdb's table is partial and in-frame only. The sample shows some 80,000 clones, approximately 80% of them seen only once. This specimen was CD4+ or CD8+ T cells sorted from blood, taken in a trial of the OX40 agonist ivuxolimab. The receptors were gathered from an adult with an advanced solid tumor such as melanoma, head and neck, liver or kidney cancer.

The chain links TRBV7-3 to TRBJ2-3, with 10 bases matching TRBD2. CDR1 and CDR2 (germline): SGHTA, FQGTGA. The CDR3 extends over 15 amino acids. The V gene end was trimmed by 5 bases and the J gene end by 4 bases; junction bases not matched to a gene: 6. The CDR3, as DNA: TGTGCCAGCAGCAACGAAGCGGGAGGGGCAGATACGCAGTATTTT. It specifies CASSNEAGGADTQYF.

The chain couples TRBV2 to TRBJ2-1, with D unclear. Looked up from germline, CDR1 is SNHLY and CDR2 is FYNNEI. The CDR3 spans 15 residues. Trimming pared 4 bases from V and 6 bases from J, leaving 16 bases between. The DNA of the CDR3 is TGTGCCAGCAGTGTTCAAGGCTCGTGGAGCAATGAGCAGTTCTTC. Encoded protein: CASSVQGSWSNEQFF.

This chain joins TRBV2 and TRBJ2-1; TRBD2 matches 10 bases. Germline CDR1 is SNHLY and CDR2 is FYNNEI. V was clipped by 6 bases and J by 6 bases; unmatched bases: 14. The CDR3 runs to 17 residues. The CDR3 is CASRGSKREGPLNEQFF. CDR3 DNA sequence: TGTGCCAGCAGGGGCTCTAAGCGGGAGGGCCCCCTCAATGAGCAGTTCTTC.

The chain links TRBV5-1 to TRBJ1-1; D call uncertain. Germline V gene lookup returns CDR1 SGHRS and CDR2 YFSETQ. The V and J ends lost 2 bases and 1 base respectively, with 12 bases between them. The CDR3 length is 15 residues. CDR3 sequence (DNA): TGCGCCAGCAGCTTAGGTGGGCAATCGAACACTGAAGCTTTCTTT. Translating gives CASSLGGQSNTEAFF.

The gene calls are TRBV29-1 and TRBJ2-1; 10 bases are shared with TRBD1. Germline V lookup: CDR1 SQVTM, CDR2 ANQGSEA. V gave up 4 bases and J gave up 7 bases; unmatched junction bases: 7. The CDR3 contains 14 residues. This CDR3 is CSVGGQGVRNEQFF. The CDR3 DNA sequence: TGCAGCGTTGGAGGACAGGGGGTAAGAAATGAGCAGTTCTTC.

The rearrangement links TRBV13 to TRBJ2-1; 8 bases are shared with TRBD2. With 5 bases clipped from V and 0 bases from J, the junction kept 9 bases outside the gene matches. The germline V gene encodes CDR1 PRHDT and CDR2 FYEKMQ (reference sequence). The CDR3 is 17 amino acids. For the CDR3, the DNA is TGTGCCAGCAGCCGCTACTCTAGCGGGCGCTCCTACAATGAGCAGTTCTTC. Protein: CASSRYSSGRSYNEQFF.

V and J are TRBV7-9 and TRBJ2-2; 7 nucleotides align to TRBD1. CDR1 SEHNR and CDR2 FQNEAQ come from the germline V gene (reference sequence). CDR3 length: 15 residues. The V and J ends lost 5 bases and 3 bases, in that order; junction bases with no gene match: 6. CDR3 loop: CASSPRGQHTGELFF. In DNA form, the CDR3 reads TGTGCCAGCAGCCCCCGGGGACAGCACACCGGGGAGCTGTTTTTT.

The chain combines TRBV18 with TRBJ2-3; 8 bases map to TRBD2. The J segment lost 4 bases and the V segment lost 3 bases, leaving 3 bases of the junction unmatched. Germline CDR1 KGHSH, CDR2 LQKENI. The CDR3 contains 14 residues. CDR3 bases: TGTGCCAGCTCACCGGGGACTAGTGCAGATACGCAGTATTTT. Translating gives CASSPGTSADTQYF. The whole variable domain, remainder taken from reference TRBV18 and TRBJ2-3, is NAGVMQNPRHLVRRRGQEARLRCSPMKGHSHVYWYRQLPEEGLKFMVYLQKENIIDESGMPKERFSAEFPKEGPSILRIQQVVRGDSAAYFCASSPGTSADTQYFGPGTRLTVL.

The chain combines TRBV19 with TRBJ2-2; no clear D gene. Per the germline V gene, CDR1 is LNHDA and CDR2 is SQIVND (reference sequence). V lost 7 bases and J 1 base, leaving 7 bases between the germline ends. The CDR3 runs to 13 residues. The DNA for the CDR3 is TGTGCCAGTAATAACAGGAACACCGGGGAGCTGTTTTTT. It translates to CASNNRNTGELFF. The full variable domain, its missing parts supplied by reference TRBV19 and TRBJ2-2, is DGGITQSPKYLFRKEGQNVTLSCEQNLNHDAMYWYRQDPGQGLRLIYYSQIVNDFQKGDIAEGYSVSREKKESFPLTVTSAQKNPTAFYLCASNNRNTGELFFGEGSRLTVL.

This clone has more than one count but fewer than ten. The chain has TRBV28 and TRBJ2-3, with D possibly matching TRBD1 (5 bases). This CDR3 is built from 16 residues. Germline V gene lookup returns CDR1 MDHEN and CDR2 SYDVKM. V was trimmed by 4 bases and J by 6 bases, leaving 20 bases between them. CDR3 sequence (DNA): TGTGCCAGCAGTTCCCAACGCGGCAGGGCGTGGGATACGCAGTATTTT. The encoded protein is CASSSQRGRAWDTQYF. The complete variable domain, with remaining parts taken from reference TRBV28 and TRBJ2-3, reads DVKVTQSSRYLVKRTGEKVFLECVQDMDHENMFWYRQDPGLGLRLIYFSYDVKMKEKGDIPEGYSVSREKKERFSLILESASTNQTSMYLCASSSQRGRAWDTQYFGPGTRLTVL.

The genes are TRBV6-5 and TRBJ1-2; D is possibly TRBD1 (6 bases). Trimming shortened V by 5 bases and J by 2 bases, and 15 bases separated the two germline ends. CDR3 length equals 15 residues. Germline V lookup: CDR1 MNHEY, CDR2 SVGAGI. CDR3 protein: CASSREAQGNYGYTF. Written as DNA, the CDR3 is TGTGCCAGCAGTAGAGAAGCTCAGGGGAACTATGGCTACACCTTC.

V usage is TRBV10-3 and J usage is TRBJ1-1, with a weak D call TRBD1 (5 bases). The CDR3 runs to 14 residues. V was pared by 6 bases and J by 1 base, with 12 bases between. Germline V gene data show CDR1 as ENHRY and CDR2 as SYGVKD. The DNA for the CDR3 is TGTGCCATCAGCAGGGTCAGAGAGAACACTGAAGCTTTCTTT. It specifies CAISRVRENTEAFF.

The table lists this clone with a few counts. The chain is built from TRBV29-1 and TRBJ2-2; D is unclear. CDR1 SQVTM and CDR2 ANQGSEA come from the germline V gene. Trimming cost V 4 bases and J 1 base, with 4 bases left between them. This CDR3 contains 12 residues. CDR3 in DNA: TGCAGCGTTGCACAGAACACCGGGGAGCTGTTTTTT. As protein: CSVAQNTGELFF.